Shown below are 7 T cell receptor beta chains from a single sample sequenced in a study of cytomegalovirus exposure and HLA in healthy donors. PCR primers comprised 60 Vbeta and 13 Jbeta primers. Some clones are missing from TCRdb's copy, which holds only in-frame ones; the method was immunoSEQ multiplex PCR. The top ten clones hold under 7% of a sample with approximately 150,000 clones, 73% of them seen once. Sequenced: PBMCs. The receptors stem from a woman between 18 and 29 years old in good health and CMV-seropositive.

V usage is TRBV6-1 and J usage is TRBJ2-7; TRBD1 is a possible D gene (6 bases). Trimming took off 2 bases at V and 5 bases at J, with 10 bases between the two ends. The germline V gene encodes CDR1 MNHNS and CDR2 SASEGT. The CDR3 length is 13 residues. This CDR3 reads CASSEHRENEQYF. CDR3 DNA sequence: TGTGCCAGCAGTGAACACAGGGAAAACGAGCAGTACTTC.

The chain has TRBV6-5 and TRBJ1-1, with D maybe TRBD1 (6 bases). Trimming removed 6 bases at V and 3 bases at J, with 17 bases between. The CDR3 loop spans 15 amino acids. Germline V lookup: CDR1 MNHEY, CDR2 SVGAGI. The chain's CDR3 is CASRISQGSHTEAFF. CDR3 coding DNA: TGTGCCAGCAGGATATCACAGGGATCGCACACTGAAGCTTTCTTT.

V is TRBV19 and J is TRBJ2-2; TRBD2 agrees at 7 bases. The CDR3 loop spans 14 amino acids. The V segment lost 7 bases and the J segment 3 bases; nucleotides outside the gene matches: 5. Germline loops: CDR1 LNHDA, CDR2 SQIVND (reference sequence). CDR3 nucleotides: TGTGCCAGTATATTTCGGGGGGACACCGGGGAGCTGTTTTTT. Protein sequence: CASIFRGDTGELFF.

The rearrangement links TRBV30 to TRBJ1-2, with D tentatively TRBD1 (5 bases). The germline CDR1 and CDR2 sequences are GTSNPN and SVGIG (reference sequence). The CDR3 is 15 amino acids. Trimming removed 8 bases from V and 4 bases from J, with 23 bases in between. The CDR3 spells CAGGWGVGEVYGYTF. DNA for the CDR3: TGTGCCGGGGGGTGGGGGGTCGGTGAAGTCTATGGCTACACCTTC.

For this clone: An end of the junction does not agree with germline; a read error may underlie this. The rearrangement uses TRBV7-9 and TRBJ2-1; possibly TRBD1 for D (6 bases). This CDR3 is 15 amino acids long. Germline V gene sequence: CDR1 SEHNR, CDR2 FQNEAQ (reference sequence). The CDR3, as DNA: TGTTCCAGCAGCCTGACAGGTCCGTCCTACAATGAGCAGTTCTTC. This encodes CSSSLTGPSYNEQFF.

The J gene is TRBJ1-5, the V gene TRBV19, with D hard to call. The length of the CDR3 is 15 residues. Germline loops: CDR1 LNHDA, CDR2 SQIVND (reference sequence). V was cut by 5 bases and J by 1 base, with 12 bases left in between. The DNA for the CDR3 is TGTGCCAGTAGTTGGTCCCAGTTCAGCAATCAGCCCCAGCATTTT. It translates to CASSWSQFSNQPQHF.

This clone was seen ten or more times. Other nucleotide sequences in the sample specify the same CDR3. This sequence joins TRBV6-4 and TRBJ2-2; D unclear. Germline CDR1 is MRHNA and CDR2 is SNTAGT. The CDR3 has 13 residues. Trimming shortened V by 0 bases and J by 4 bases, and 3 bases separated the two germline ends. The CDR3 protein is CASSDSSTGELFF. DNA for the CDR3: TGTGCCAGCAGTGACTCGAGCACCGGGGAGCTGTTTTTT.